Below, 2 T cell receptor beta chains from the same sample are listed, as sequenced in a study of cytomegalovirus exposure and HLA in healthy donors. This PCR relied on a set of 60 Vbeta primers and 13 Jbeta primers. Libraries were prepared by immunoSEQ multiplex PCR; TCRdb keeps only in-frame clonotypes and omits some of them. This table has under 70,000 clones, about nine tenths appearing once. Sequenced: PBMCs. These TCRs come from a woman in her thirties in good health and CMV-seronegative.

Written as DNA, the CDR3 is TGTGCCAGCAGCTTGCAAGTAGGGGCCCTCGACAATCAGCCCCAGCATTTT. Residues: CASSLQVGALDNQPQHF. The chain uses TRBV5-8 and TRBJ1-5, with D possibly TRBD1 on 5 matching bases. The CDR3 is made up of 17 amino acids. Germline CDR1 is SGHTS and CDR2 is YDEGEE. Trimming stripped 1 base from V and 3 bases from J, with 17 bases between.

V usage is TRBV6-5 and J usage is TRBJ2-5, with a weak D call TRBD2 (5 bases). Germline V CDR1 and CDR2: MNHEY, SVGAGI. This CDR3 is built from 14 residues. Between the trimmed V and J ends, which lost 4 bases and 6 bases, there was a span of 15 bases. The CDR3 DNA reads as TGTGCCAGCAGTTCCAGCGGCGTGGGGAAGACCCAGTACTTC. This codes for CASSSSGVGKTQYF.